The 7 T cell receptor beta chains presented below share a single source sample, sequenced in a study of graft-versus-host responses after intestinal transplantation. Both intraepithelial and lamina propria lymphocytes were released by processing graft tissue. TCRdb keeps only in-frame clones here, not all; method: immunoSEQ multiplex PCR. This table has roughly 15,000 clones, approximately 80% appearing once. This material consisted of ileum tissue, taken 27 days after intestinal transplant. These receptors originate from a human patient who received an intestinal transplant, so some T cells may come from the graft donor.

The chain uses TRBV4-2 and TRBJ1-5; TRBD1 is a possible D gene (5 bases). The V and J ends lost 0 bases and 9 bases respectively, with 6 bases between them. Germline V gene lookup returns CDR1 LGHNA and CDR2 YNFKEQ. CDR3 length: 12 amino acids. This CDR3 is CASSQEGGPQHF. CDR3 coding DNA: TGTGCCAGCAGCCAAGAGGGGGGGCCCCAGCATTTT.

J is TRBJ1-2 and V is TRBV28; possible D gene TRBD1, 6 bases. The germline CDR1 and CDR2 sequences are MDHEN and SYDVKM. With 7 bases removed from V and 0 bases from J, the gap between germline ends came to 12 bases. The CDR3 has 14 residues. The CDR3 loop is CASITGIPNYGYTF. The CDR3 coding sequence is TGTGCCAGCATTACAGGGATCCCTAACTATGGCTACACCTTC.

The chain has TRBV27 and TRBJ1-5; D unresolved. Trimming left V 4 bases short and J 5 bases short, with 12 bases between. Per germline, CDR1 MNHEY and CDR2 SMNVEV (reference sequence). This CDR3 is built from 14 residues. This chain's CDR3 is CASSSIRVDQPQHF. CDR3 sequence (DNA): TGTGCCAGCAGTTCCATTCGGGTGGATCAGCCCCAGCATTTT.

This CDR3 is CASRDRANSGNTIYF. In DNA form, the CDR3 reads TGTGCCAGTAGAGACAGGGCCAACTCTGGAAACACCATATATTTT. The rearrangement uses TRBV19 and TRBJ1-3; 7 nucleotides align to TRBD1. This CDR3 is 15 amino acids long. The V and J ends lost 6 bases and 0 bases, in that order; junction bases with no gene match: 5. Germline V gene data show CDR1 as LNHDA and CDR2 as SQIVND (reference sequence).

This chain links TRBV4-2 with TRBJ2-3; 7 bases fit TRBD1. CDR1 and CDR2 from the germline V gene are LGHNA and YNFKEQ. This CDR3 contains 16 residues. V lost 4 bases to trimming and J lost 4 bases; unmatched junction nucleotides: 11. This CDR3 reads CASSPTQGLRSDTQYF. CDR3 nucleotides: TGTGCCAGCAGCCCCACACAGGGGTTGCGTTCAGATACGCAGTATTTT.

The chain uses TRBV12-1 and TRBJ2-7; no DNA check was done on the table's D call, TRBD1. TRBV12-1 is a pseudogene segment. CDR3 size: 15 residues. CDR3 coding DNA: TGTGCCAGCAGCTTTAAGGACACTTTATCCTACGAGCAGTACGTC. This codes for CASSFKDTLSYEQYV.

The chain combines TRBV19 with TRBJ2-5, with D possibly matching TRBD2 (5 bases). There are 16 residues in the CDR3. Germline V gene sequence: CDR1 LNHDA, CDR2 SQIVND (reference sequence). With 3 bases removed from V and 1 base from J, the gap between germline ends came to 15 bases. The CDR3, as DNA: TGTGCCAGTAGTATCTTAAATCGGACTGCCCAAGAGACCCAGTACTTC. This gives the protein CASSILNRTAQETQYF.